The source of this TCR beta chain is a study of cytomegalovirus exposure and HLA in healthy donors. The PCR contained 60 Vbeta and 13 Jbeta primers. Clones were sequenced by immunoSEQ multiplex PCR, and TCRdb holds only the in-frame ones, with some missing. The data contain 70,000 to 100,000 clones, approximately 70% of them singletons. Trimming removed 4 bases from V and 3 bases from J; junction bases left unmatched: 6. The germline gives CDR1 SGHRS, CDR2 YFSETQ. The CDR3 has 15 residues. The V call is TRBV5-1, the J call TRBJ1-2; 10 positions match TRBD1. Sample: PBMCs. The receptor's source is a man aged 50 or older in good health and CMV-seronegative. The CDR3 DNA sequence: TGCGCCAGCAGCGGCGGGACAGGGGCTGACTATGGCTACACCTTC. Protein: CASSGGTGADYGYTF.